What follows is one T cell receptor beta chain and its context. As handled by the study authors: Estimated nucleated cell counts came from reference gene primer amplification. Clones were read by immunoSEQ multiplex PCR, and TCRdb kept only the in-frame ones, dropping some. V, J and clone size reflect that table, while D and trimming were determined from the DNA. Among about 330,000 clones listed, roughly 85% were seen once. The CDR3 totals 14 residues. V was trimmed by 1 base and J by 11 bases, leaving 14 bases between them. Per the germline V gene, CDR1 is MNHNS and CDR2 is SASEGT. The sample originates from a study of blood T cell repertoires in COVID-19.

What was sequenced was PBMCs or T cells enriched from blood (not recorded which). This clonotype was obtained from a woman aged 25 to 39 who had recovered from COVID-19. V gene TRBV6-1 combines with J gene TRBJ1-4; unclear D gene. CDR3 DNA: TGTGCCAGCAGTGAAGGCTCCATGCCGGGGAAACTGTTTTTT. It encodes CASSEGSMPGKLFF.